This TCR beta chain was sequenced for a study of shared clonotypes between healthy human individuals. Sequenced by immunoSEQ multiplex PCR; TCRdb stores in-frame clones only, minus some. The sample yields fewer than 650,000 clones, 70% to 80% seen once. In its sample, this clone was seen a few times. This CDR3 has 16 amino acids. Looked up from germline, CDR1 is SGHTA and CDR2 is FQGNSA. Trimming cost V 2 bases and J 6 bases, with 16 bases left between them. This chain links TRBV7-2 with TRBJ2-2; a possible D gene is TRBD1 (8 bases). The sequencing input was PBMCs. This receptor was taken from a woman in her thirties or forties in good health. Some clones in this sample may be carry-over from other donors' samples. In DNA form, the CDR3 reads TGTGCCAGCAGCTTAAATACAGGGGGAGGGGCCGGGGAGCTGTTTTTT. Translation: CASSLNTGGGAGELFF.